This is a list of T cell receptor beta chains from one sample in a study of blood T cells in healthy people across ages. TCRdb processed the 5' RACE reads anew with MiXCR; each CDR3 protein has one entry. Of 1.2 million to 1.5 million distinct CDR3 sequences in the sample, 40% to 50% are singletons; the top ten hold roughly 7.9%. Sequenced input: blood. These receptors came from a woman aged 18-30 years in good health. Both conserved end residues are part of each CDR3. The D gene is left open where the match is weak. For some rows the clone size is stated as once, few or many, or as a class when expanded; others skip it.

size: .; J: TRBJ2-3; V: TRBV20-1; D: .; CDR3: CSARDSEGDTQYF; DNA: TGCAGTGCTAGAGATTCCGAGGGGGATACGCAGTATTTT
size: few; J: TRBJ1-6; V: TRBV12-3/TRBV12-4; D: .; CDR3: CASSFEEYNSPLHF; DNA: TGTGCCAGCAGTTTTGAGGAGTATAATTCACCCCTCCACTTT
size: .; J: TRBJ2-5; V: TRBV6-1; D: TRBD2; CDR3: CASSEASGGGNNEQYF; DNA: TGTGCCAGCAGTGAAGCATCGGGCGGGGGTAACAATGAGCAGTACTTC
size: few; J: TRBJ2-6; V: TRBV20-1; D: .; CDR3: CSARDRGHASGANVLTF; DNA: TGCAGTGCTAGAGATCGAGGACACGCAAGTGGGGCCAACGTCCTGACTTTC
size: .; J: TRBJ2-7; V: TRBV6-1; D: .; CDR3: CASSHEQYF; DNA: TGTGCCAGCAGTCACGAGCAGTACTTC
size: few; J: TRBJ2-7; V: TRBV7-2; D: .; CDR3: CALTTGTLSYEQYF; DNA: TGTGCCTTAACCACGGGGACTCTCTCCTACGAGCAGTACTTC
size: .; J: TRBJ2-7; V: TRBV6-5; D: .; CDR3: CASSYSMPSYEQYF; DNA: TGTGCCAGCAGTTACTCGATGCCGTCCTACGAGCAGTACTTC
size: .; J: TRBJ2-4; V: TRBV25-1; D: TRBD2; CDR3: CASSETSGGAKNIQYF; DNA: TGTGCCAGCAGTGAGACTAGCGGGGGAGCCAAAAACATTCAGTACTTC
size: .; J: TRBJ2-3; V: TRBV24-1; D: TRBD2; CDR3: CAMPPGLADYTDTQYF; DNA: TGTGCCATGCCTCCGGGACTAGCGGACTACACAGATACGCAGTATTTT
size: few; J: TRBJ1-2; V: TRBV27; D: .; CDR3: CASSHGHDHYGYTF; DNA: TGTGCCAGCAGCCACGGACACGACCACTATGGCTACACCTTC
size: few; J: TRBJ2-1; V: TRBV7-9; D: .; CDR3: CASRYRTHGRSYNEQFF; DNA: TGTGCCAGCAGGTATAGAACCCATGGCAGGTCCTACAATGAGCAGTTCTTC
size: .; J: TRBJ2-4; V: TRBV28; D: .; CDR3: CASSAGLGHALAKNIQYF; DNA: TGTGCCAGCAGTGCAGGACTGGGACACGCCTTAGCCAAAAACATTCAGTACTTC
size: .; J: TRBJ1-2; V: TRBV29-1; D: .; CDR3: CSVAAGNGYTF; DNA: TGCAGCGTTGCCGCAGGGAATGGCTACACCTTC
size: .; J: TRBJ2-5; V: TRBV20-1; D: .; CDR3: CSAERMDDGYF; DNA: TGCAGTGCCGAACGGATGGACGATGGGTACTTC
size: .; J: TRBJ2-7; V: TRBV27; D: .; CDR3: CASSPRPSAAYEQYF; DNA: TGTGCCAGCAGCCCTCGGCCTAGCGCGGCCTACGAGCAGTACTTC
size: .; J: TRBJ2-7; V: TRBV3-1; D: .; CDR3: CASSQDLVGPEGQYF; DNA: TGTGCCAGCAGCCAAGATTTGGTGGGGCCGGAGGGGCAGTACTTC
size: .; J: TRBJ1-1; V: TRBV20-1; D: .; CDR3: CSASSGSTEAFF; DNA: TGCAGTGCTAGTTCGGGGTCCACTGAAGCTTTCTTT
size: .; J: TRBJ2-1; V: TRBV11-2; D: TRBD2; CDR3: CASRLGLAGGLVRNEQFF; DNA: TGCGCCAGCAGGCTGGGACTAGCGGGAGGCCTAGTCCGCAATGAGCAGTTCTTC
size: .; J: TRBJ2-1; V: TRBV27; D: .; CDR3: CASSFLPYNEQFF; DNA: TGTGCCAGCAGTTTCCTACCTTACAATGAGCAGTTCTTC
size: .; J: TRBJ2-5; V: TRBV28; D: .; CDR3: CASSTGDNSEQYF; DNA: TGTGCCAGCAGTACCGGGGACAATTCGGAGCAGTACTTC
size: few; J: TRBJ1-2; V: TRBV6-5; D: .; CDR3: CATMQVYGYTF; DNA: TGTGCCACAATGCAGGTCTATGGCTACACCTTC
size: .; J: TRBJ1-1; V: TRBV20-1; D: .; CDR3: CSARRAENTEAFF; DNA: TGCAGTGCTAGAAGGGCCGAGAACACTGAAGCTTTCTTT
size: few; J: TRBJ2-7; V: TRBV12-5; D: .; CDR3: CASGLEVGEQYF; DNA: TGTGCTAGTGGTTTGGAAGTAGGGGAGCAGTACTTC
size: many; J: TRBJ2-5; V: TRBV29-1; D: .; CDR3: CSGASGEETQYF; DNA: TGCAGCGGTGCCTCCGGCGAAGAGACCCAGTACTTC
size: .; J: TRBJ1-1; V: TRBV28; D: TRBD1; CDR3: CASRGGTARNTEAFF; DNA: TGTGCCAGCAGAGGGGGGACAGCAAGGAACACTGAAGCTTTCTTT
size: .; J: TRBJ2-1; V: TRBV11-1; D: .; CDR3: CASSAGRDVPYNEQFF; DNA: TGTGCCAGCAGCGCAGGTCGGGACGTCCCCTACAATGAGCAGTTCTTC
size: .; J: TRBJ2-2; V: TRBV5-6; D: .; CDR3: CASSLDRQNTGELFF; DNA: TGTGCCAGCAGCTTGGATAGGCAGAACACCGGGGAGCTGTTTTTT
size: .; J: TRBJ1-2; V: TRBV5-6; D: TRBD1; CDR3: CASTKGGNYGYTF; DNA: TGTGCCAGCACTAAAGGGGGCAACTATGGCTACACCTTC
size: .; J: TRBJ2-5; V: TRBV7-9; D: TRBD2; CDR3: CASTAGTGRQYF; DNA: TGTGCCAGCACGGCCGGGACCGGGAGGCAGTACTTC
size: many; J: TRBJ2-3; V: TRBV12-3/TRBV12-4; D: .; CDR3: CATIPWDTSSTDTQYF; DNA: TGTGCCACCATTCCCTGGGACACGTCCAGCACAGATACGCAGTATTTT
size: many; J: TRBJ2-3; V: TRBV10-3; D: .; CDR3: CAISDPRRDTDTQYF; DNA: TGTGCCATCAGTGACCCCCGCCGGGACACAGATACGCAGTATTTT
size: .; J: TRBJ2-3; V: TRBV27; D: TRBD1; CDR3: CASAKGTVTQYF; DNA: TGTGCCAGTGCGAAGGGGACAGTTACGCAGTATTTT
size: .; J: TRBJ1-1; V: TRBV10-3; D: .; CDR3: CAISERVSNTEAFF; DNA: TGTGCCATCAGTGAGCGGGTCAGCAACACTGAAGCTTTCTTT
size: .; J: TRBJ1-5; V: TRBV12-3/TRBV12-4; D: TRBD1; CDR3: CASSLGTGLSYNQPQHF; DNA: TGTGCCAGCAGTTTAGGGACAGGGCTATCCTACAATCAGCCCCAGCATTTT
size: many; J: TRBJ2-7; V: TRBV28; D: TRBD1; CDR3: CASSGTGYEQYF; DNA: TGTGCCAGCAGTGGGACAGGGTACGAGCAGTACTTC
size: few; J: TRBJ1-6; V: TRBV7-2; D: TRBD1; CDR3: CASPPQGNSPLHF; DNA: TGTGCCAGCCCCCCACAGGGGAATTCACCCCTCCACTTT
size: .; J: TRBJ2-1; V: TRBV5-1; D: .; CDR3: CASSLGGGSSRRIYNEQFF; DNA: TGCGCCAGCAGCTTGGGAGGGGGGTCTAGCCGGAGGATCTACAATGAGCAGTTCTTC
size: .; J: TRBJ2-2; V: TRBV7-9; D: .; CDR3: CASSLRFEPFNPGELFF; DNA: TGTGCCAGCAGCTTACGATTTGAACCTTTCAACCCCGGGGAGCTGTTTTTT
size: .; J: TRBJ2-1; V: TRBV29-1; D: TRBD2; CDR3: CSVRTSGNTYNEQFF; DNA: TGCAGCGTCCGTACTAGCGGGAATACCTACAATGAGCAGTTCTTC
size: few; J: TRBJ2-7; V: TRBV6-1; D: .; CDR3: CASSEGFWGRTYEQYF; DNA: TGTGCCAGCAGTGAAGGGTTTTGGGGCAGGACCTACGAGCAGTACTTC
size: few; J: TRBJ1-1; V: TRBV7-9; D: .; CDR3: CASSPPPRTNSDNPRSEAFF; DNA: TGTGCCAGCAGCCCGCCCCCACGAACAAACTCTGACAACCCACGGTCTGAAGCTTTCTTT
size: few; J: TRBJ2-7; V: TRBV6-6; D: .; CDR3: CASSLEGPYNEQYF; DNA: TGTGCCAGCAGCCTTGAAGGCCCCTACAATGAGCAGTACTTC
size: .; J: TRBJ2-1; V: TRBV6-1; D: TRBD2; CDR3: CASRTRGYEQFF; DNA: TGTGCCAGCAGAACGCGGGGGTATGAGCAGTTCTTC
size: .; J: TRBJ2-3; V: TRBV7-9; D: .; CDR3: CASSSSSLRGTDTQYF; DNA: TGTGCCAGCAGTTCAAGCTCGTTAAGGGGCACAGATACGCAGTATTTT
size: few; J: TRBJ2-7; V: TRBV11-2; D: .; CDR3: CASSFIRSYEQYF; DNA: TGTGCCAGCAGCTTCATTCGTTCCTACGAGCAGTACTTC
size: .; J: TRBJ2-7; V: TRBV4-1; D: TRBD2; CDR3: CASSHLGLAGREQYF; DNA: TGCGCCAGCAGCCATCTAGGACTAGCGGGGCGCGAGCAGTACTTC
size: .; J: TRBJ2-5; V: TRBV4-2; D: TRBD1; CDR3: CASSQDGTGRETQYF; DNA: TGTGCCAGCAGCCAAGATGGGACAGGGAGGGAGACCCAGTACTTC
size: .; J: TRBJ2-7; V: TRBV20-1; D: TRBD2; CDR3: CSARSLGLAGASSYNEQYF; DNA: TGCAGTGCTAGATCGCTCGGCTTAGCGGGGGCAAGCTCCTACAATGAGCAGTACTTC
size: .; J: TRBJ2-7; V: TRBV4-2; D: TRBD2; CDR3: CASSQEDGRAYFYEQYF; DNA: TGTGCCAGCAGCCAAGAGGACGGGAGGGCCTATTTCTACGAGCAGTACTTC
size: few; J: TRBJ2-1; V: TRBV20-1; D: TRBD2; CDR3: CSANPSGTEFF; DNA: TGCAGTGCCAACCCTAGCGGGACGGAGTTCTTC
size: .; J: TRBJ2-5; V: TRBV20-1; D: TRBD2; CDR3: CSARGIAGQETQYF; DNA: TGCAGTGCTAGAGGGATAGCGGGGCAAGAGACCCAGTACTTC
size: .; J: TRBJ1-3; V: TRBV7-9; D: .; CDR3: CASSSNWVGSSGNTIYF; DNA: TGTGCCAGCAGCTCGAATTGGGTAGGAAGCTCTGGAAACACCATATATTTT
size: .; J: TRBJ2-7; V: TRBV20-1; D: .; CDR3: CSAILGGSGEQYF; DNA: TGCAGTGCTATATTAGGGGGATCGGGCGAGCAGTACTTC
size: .; J: TRBJ1-1; V: TRBV5-1; D: TRBD1; CDR3: CASSLITGGLKDTEAFF; DNA: TGCGCCAGCAGCCTGATCACAGGGGGTTTAAAGGACACTGAAGCTTTCTTT